This entry describes one T cell receptor (beta chain). These data come from a study of control samples from healthy donors and cancer patients. Assay: immunoSEQ multiplex PCR; the TCRdb copy retains only in-frame clones and omits some. This sample carries over 150,000 clones, around 96% of them seen once, and the ten largest clones take around 5.4%. The CDR3 spans 13 residues. V dropped 3 bases and J dropped 3 bases, with 8 bases sitting between them. In germline, CDR1 is LNHDA, CDR2 SQIVND (reference sequence). The J gene is TRBJ1-2, the V gene TRBV19; tentative D call: TRBD1 (5 bases). The TCR originated in a man in his forties or fifties in good health. Sequencing was performed on blood. The CDR3 sequence is CASSMGTHYGYTF. The DNA of the CDR3 is TGTGCCAGTAGTATGGGGACTCACTATGGCTACACCTTC.